The 23 T cell receptor beta chains in this list originate from one sample, sequenced in a study of blood T cells in healthy people across ages. The use of a sample-barcoded 5' primer and a J-beta primer mix characterized a second PCR of 7 to 11 cycles. Each CDR3 protein is one row after TCRdb ran MiXCR on the 5' RACE reads. The sample yields 1.5 million to 2 million distinct CDR3 sequences, around half seen once. Input material: blood. These receptor sequences come from a woman in her forties in good health.

The chain employs TRBV28 and TRBJ2-3, with 9 bases matching TRBD1. J was trimmed by 6 bases and V by 1 base; bases with no gene match: 8. The CDR3 length is 16 residues. Germline V gives CDR1 MDHEN, CDR2 SYDVKM. CDR3 loop: CASSLYTQGATDTQYF. In DNA, the CDR3 is TGTGCCAGCAGTTTATACACACAGGGGGCGACGGATACGCAGTATTTT.

This sequence joins TRBV4-2 and TRBJ1-5; unclear D gene. CDR3 length equals 14 residues. The germline V gene has CDR1 LGHNA and CDR2 YNFKEQ. V gave up 0 bases and J gave up 5 bases, with 8 bases separating them. CDR3: CASSQERADQPQHF. CDR3 sequence (DNA): TGTGCCAGCAGCCAAGAAAGGGCCGATCAGCCCCAGCATTTT.

V and J are TRBV11-2 and TRBJ2-5, with a tentative D call TRBD1 (6 bases). V was trimmed by 2 bases and J by 2 bases, leaving 15 bases between them. Germline assignment: CDR1 SGHAT and CDR2 FQNNGV. The CDR3 runs 16 residues. CDR3 protein: CASSLWAGEGQETQYF. For the CDR3, the DNA is TGTGCCAGCAGCTTATGGGCAGGGGAAGGACAAGAGACCCAGTACTTC.

The CDR3 loop is CAISGPGTDEAFF. Written as DNA, the CDR3 is TGTGCCATCAGCGGACCCGGGACAGACGAAGCTTTCTTT. The chain employs TRBV10-3 and TRBJ1-1; 7 nucleotides align to TRBD1. J gave up 8 bases and V 6 bases, and 9 bases lay outside the gene matches. Germline loops: CDR1 ENHRY, CDR2 SYGVKD. This CDR3 has 13 residues.

This clonotype appeared once. V usage is TRBV6-5 and J usage is TRBJ1-2; perhaps TRBD1 as D (5 bases). Deletions cut 2 bases from V and 7 bases from J, with 11 bases between. The CDR3 has 13 amino acids. Per germline, CDR1 MNHEY and CDR2 SVGAGI. CDR3 DNA: TGTGCCAGCAGTTACGGGTCAGGGCTTGGCTACACCTTC. It codes for CASSYGSGLGYTF.

The chain joins TRBV20-1 to TRBJ2-4, with a tentative D call TRBD1 (7 bases). CDR3 size: 15 residues. Trimming took 5 bases from V and 0 from J, leaving 14 bases between them. CDR1 is DFQATT, CDR2 SNEGSKA, per germline (reference sequence). CDR3 DNA: TGCAGTGCTCGTTACAGGGGACTAGCCAAAAACATTCAGTACTTC. Its protein product is CSARYRGLAKNIQYF.

This clonotype was recorded a few times. The V call is TRBV6-5, the J call TRBJ1-4, with D maybe TRBD1 (6 bases). In germline, CDR1 is MNHEY, CDR2 SVGAGI. Trimming removed 0 bases at V and 3 bases at J, with 8 bases between. This CDR3 contains 15 residues. CDR3 in DNA: TGTGCCAGCAGTTACTCGGGGGCGTCTAATGAAAAACTGTTTTTT. It specifies CASSYSGASNEKLFF.

The chain is built from TRBV28 and TRBJ2-1; 9 nucleotides align to TRBD1. This CDR3 region has 15 residues. V gave up 7 bases and J gave up 2 bases; unmatched junction bases: 6. Germline-derived CDR1 and CDR2 are MDHEN and SYDVKM. The CDR3 bases are TGTGCCAGCAATAAAAGGGACAGGGCCTACAATGAGCAGTTCTTC. Protein product: CASNKRDRAYNEQFF.

V is TRBV6-1 and J is TRBJ2-5; D is possibly TRBD1 or TRBD2 (6 bases each). Germline lookup yields CDR1 MNHNS and CDR2 SASEGT. CDR3 length equals 16 residues. The germline V and J ends were trimmed by 3 bases and 5 bases, with 19 bases remaining between them. The CDR3 region is CASSDWATRGGETQYF. In DNA form, the CDR3 reads TGTGCCAGCAGTGACTGGGCTACAAGAGGGGGGGAGACCCAGTACTTC.

The J gene is TRBJ2-5, the V gene TRBV27; the D is unclear. Between the trimmed V and J ends, which lost 4 bases and 5 bases, there was a span of 11 bases. In germline, CDR1 is MNHEY, CDR2 SMNVEV (reference sequence). The CDR3 contains 13 residues. CDR3 in amino acids: CASSSTAKETQYF. DNA for the CDR3: TGTGCCAGCAGTTCAACGGCCAAGGAGACCCAGTACTTC.

The V gene is TRBV20-1, the J gene TRBJ1-2; possibly TRBD1 for D (5 bases). Germline CDR1 is DFQATT and CDR2 is SNEGSKA (reference sequence). Trimming pared 3 bases from V and 5 bases from J, leaving 16 bases between. The CDR3 sequence is 14 residues long. The CDR3 spells CSARNPRAGYGYTF. DNA for the CDR3: TGCAGTGCTAGGAACCCCAGGGCGGGGTATGGCTACACCTTC.

This clonotype was seen only once. The V call is TRBV4-3, the J call TRBJ1-4, with D possibly TRBD1 on 5 matching bases. The CDR3 covers 14 residues. The V end lost 3 bases, the J end lost 7 bases, and 12 bases lay between the germline ends. Germline-derived CDR1 and CDR2 are LGHNA and YSLEER. This CDR3 is CASSHGRDGEKLFF. As DNA, the CDR3 is TGCGCCAGCAGCCATGGCAGGGATGGTGAAAAACTGTTTTTT.

The DNA of the CDR3 is TGCGCCAGCAGTCGGTTACGGGGGTCAGAAAACATTCAGTACTTC. Translation gives CASSRLRGSENIQYF. V usage is TRBV5-1 and J usage is TRBJ2-4; possible D gene TRBD2, 6 bases. V lost 5 bases to trimming and J lost 5 bases, with 17 bases between them. Germline assignment: CDR1 SGHRS and CDR2 YFSETQ. The CDR3 has 15 amino acids.

Comments on this clonotype: A far larger clone is one base from this, pointing to a likely read error. This chain connects TRBV7-2 to TRBJ2-5; D is undetermined. CDR1 and CDR2 from the germline V gene are SGHTA and FQGNSA. This CDR3 comprises 11 residues. The CDR3 DNA reads TGTGCCAGCAGGTACCAAGAGATCCAGTACTTC. Translating gives CASRYQEIQYF.

The genes are TRBV3-1 and TRBJ2-5; maybe TRBD2 (6 bases). With 6 bases removed from V and 1 base from J, the gap between germline ends came to 9 bases. The CDR3 spans 13 residues. Germline CDR1 LGHDT, CDR2 YNNKEL (reference sequence). The CDR3 bases are TGTGCCAGCAGTTGGAGGGCCCAAGAGACCCAGTACTTC. Translated: CASSWRAQETQYF.

V is TRBV6-5 and J is TRBJ1-2; 8 positions agree with TRBD1. Germline CDR1 and CDR2: MNHEY and SVGAGI. V dropped 6 bases and J dropped 4; count of bases not matched to a gene: 7. The CDR3 runs 14 residues. The DNA of the CDR3 is TGTGCCAGCAGGAAGGGACAGGCGGGCTATGGCTACACCTTC. Residues: CASRKGQAGYGYTF.

This chain joins TRBV29-1 and TRBJ2-7, with a possible D match to TRBD1 (6 bases). Germline CDR1 and CDR2: SQVTM and ANQGSEA. Deletions cut 6 bases from V and 4 bases from J, with 19 bases between. The CDR3 length is 14 residues. CDR3 sequence: CSVDGTPHCYEQYF. The CDR3, as DNA: TGCAGCGTGGACGGGACACCTCATTGTTACGAGCAGTACTTC.

The chain employs TRBV9 and TRBJ2-3; D not resolved. The germline V and J ends were trimmed by 3 bases and 3 bases, with 11 bases remaining between them. Per the germline V gene, CDR1 is SGDLS and CDR2 is YYNGEE. The CDR3 is made up of 14 amino acids. The CDR3: CASSADMITDTQYF. The CDR3 DNA reads TGTGCCAGCAGCGCCGATATGATAACAGATACGCAGTATTTT.

The chain combines TRBV5-1 with TRBJ1-6; D is perhaps TRBD1 (5 bases). This CDR3 spans 15 amino acids. Per germline, CDR1 SGHRS and CDR2 YFSETQ. Deletions cut 7 bases from V and 4 bases from J, with 15 bases between. The CDR3: CASGSGQWYNSPLHF. CDR3 DNA sequence: TGCGCCAGCGGGTCAGGGCAGTGGTATAATTCACCCCTCCACTTT.

Points on this clonotype: An end of the junction does not agree with germline; a read error may underlie this. This chain links TRBV7-7 with TRBJ2-2, with TRBD1 as a possible D gene (5 bases). The CDR3 is 13 residues long. CDR1 and CDR2 from the germline V gene are SSHAT and FNYEAQ (reference sequence). CDR3 in DNA: TGTGCTAGCAGCTTAGCCAGGGACGGGGAGCTGTTTTTT. It translates to CASSLARDGELFF.

J is TRBJ2-7 and V is TRBV4-2; 9 bases are shared with TRBD1. The CDR3 sequence is 15 residues long. The V gene's germline CDR1 is LGHNA and CDR2 YNFKEQ. Trimming cost V 2 bases and J 4 bases; bases outside gene matches: 6. CDR3 sequence reads: CASSQLGTGLYEQYF. The CDR3 DNA follows: TGTGCCAGCAGCCAACTCGGGACAGGGCTTTACGAGCAGTACTTC.

This sequence joins TRBV4-2 and TRBJ2-7, with TRBD2 matching 9 bases. Germline trimming cut 0 bases from V and 2 bases from J; bases unmatched to any gene: 14. CDR3 length equals 19 residues. CDR1 and CDR2 from the germline V gene are LGHNA and YNFKEQ. The CDR3, as DNA: TGTGCCAGCAGCCAAGAATGGTCACTAGCGGGCCCCGGGGCCTACGAGCAGTACTTC. Translating it yields CASSQEWSLAGPGAYEQYF.

The chain carries TRBV12-3 or TRBV12-4 and TRBJ2-4, with D possibly being TRBD2 (6 bases). The CDR3 spans 16 residues. V was clipped by 6 bases and J by 4 bases, with 19 bases between them. CDR3 sequence: CASSHDSWGVKNIQYF. CDR3 nucleotide sequence: TGTGCCAGCAGCCATGACAGCTGGGGGGTTAAAAACATTCAGTACTTC.